The 27 T cell receptor beta chains below come from one sample, sequenced in a study. TCRdb fed the RT-PCR reads into MiXCR, producing one record per CDR3 protein. Of about 700,000 distinct CDR3 sequences in the sample, approximately 14% were seen once. The specimen was memory CD4+ T cells from blood. The receptor source for this set is a female donor in good health, serving as a healthy control.

The chain recombines TRBV3-1 with TRBJ1-4; maybe TRBD1 (6 bases). The CDR3 is 16 amino acids. Germline-derived CDR1 and CDR2 are LGHDT and YNNKEL (reference sequence). The V and J ends lost 0 bases and 11 bases respectively, with 19 bases between them. The CDR3 nucleotides are TGTGCCAGCAGCCAAGAGAGGCAGGGGTTCATAGGGAAACTGTTTTTT. It yields the protein CASSQERQGFIGKLFF. Variable domain in full (rest from reference TRBV3-1 and TRBJ1-4): DTAVSQTPKYLVTQMGNDKSIKCEQNLGHDTMYWYKQDSKKFLKIMFSYNNKELIINETVPNRFSPKSPDKAHLNLHINSLELGDSAVYFCASSQERQGFIGKLFFGSGTQLSVL.

This chain links TRBV4-3 with TRBJ1-5; TRBD1 matches at 10 bases. Germline V gives CDR1 LGHNA, CDR2 YSLEER. Trimming removed 0 bases from V and 0 bases from J; junction bases left unmatched: 8. The CDR3 contains 19 residues. CDR3 DNA sequence: TGCGCCAGCAGCCAAGAGGAGTGGACAGGGGGTTATAGCAATCAGCCCCAGCATTTT. It codes for CASSQEEWTGGYSNQPQHF.

This clonotype has just a few counts. The gene calls are TRBV12-3 or TRBV12-4 and TRBJ2-6; the D is unclear. V shed 3 bases and J shed 1 base, with 7 bases lying between them. The length of the CDR3 is 15 residues. CDR3 amino acids: CASSFWQSGANVLTF. CDR3 in DNA: TGTGCCAGCAGTTTTTGGCAATCTGGGGCCAACGTCCTGACTTTC.

This clonotype turned up a few times. V usage is TRBV5-6 and J usage is TRBJ1-1, with D perhaps matching TRBD1 (6 bases). The CDR3 covers 14 residues. CDR1 and CDR2 (germline): SGHDT, YYEEEE. V was trimmed by 4 bases and J by 5 bases, leaving 15 bases between them. The CDR3 here is CASSRWTGTTEAFF. In DNA form, the CDR3 reads TGTGCCAGCAGCAGGTGGACGGGGACAACTGAAGCTTTCTTT. Full variable domain (outside the CDR3, taken from reference TRBV5-6 and TRBJ1-1): DAGVTQSPTHLIKTRGQQVTLRCSPKSGHDTVSWYQQALGQGPQFIFQYYEEEERQRGNFPDRFSGHQFPNYSSELNVNALLLGDSALYLCASSRWTGTTEAFFGQGTRLTVV.

This clonotype came up many times. V gene TRBV6-5 combines with J gene TRBJ2-5; D might be TRBD2 (6 bases). The CDR3 has 15 amino acids. Trimming removed 6 bases at V and 1 base at J, with 15 bases between. From germline, CDR1 is MNHEY and CDR2 SVGAGI. CDR3 in amino acids: CASRDPGAAQETQYF. The CDR3 nucleotides are TGTGCCAGCAGAGACCCGGGAGCCGCCCAAGAGACCCAGTACTTC.

The table lists this clonotype with a few counts. The chain recombines TRBV6-5 with TRBJ2-5, with no clear D. The V and J ends lost 0 bases and 2 bases respectively, with 10 bases between them. The CDR3 runs 15 residues. Germline values: CDR1 MNHEY, CDR2 SVGAGI. The CDR3 loop reads CASSYSSPIQETQYF. In DNA form, the CDR3 reads TGTGCCAGCAGTTACTCGTCCCCCATTCAAGAGACCCAGTACTTC.

This clonotype has just a few counts. This rearrangement joins TRBV6-5 to TRBJ2-2; 9 bases are shared with TRBD2. The germline CDR1 and CDR2 sequences are MNHEY and SVGAGI. V trimming: 4 bases; J trimming: 5 bases; junction bases outside the gene matches: 11. The CDR3 runs to 17 residues. The CDR3 nucleotides are TGTGCCAGCAGTTCCCCCCCGCCGGGACTAGCAACCGGGGAGCTGTTTTTT. This codes for CASSSPPPGLATGELFF.

This clonotype was observed at least ten times. The chain couples TRBV20-1 to TRBJ2-3, with TRBD2 matching 9 bases. Germline V gives CDR1 DFQATT, CDR2 SNEGSKA (reference sequence). After removal of 5 bases from V and 10 bases from J, the junction contained 7 bases not matched to a gene. The CDR3 runs to 12 residues. Here the CDR3 reads CSAWNSGSAQYF. CDR3 coding DNA: TGCAGTGCTTGGAATAGCGGGAGCGCGCAGTATTTT.

Only a few counts were recorded for this clonotype. This chain connects TRBV20-1 to TRBJ1-4; D ambiguous. Looked up from germline, CDR1 is DFQATT and CDR2 is SNEGSKA (reference sequence). V was shortened by 3 bases and J by 8 bases, with 13 bases between the two germline ends. The CDR3 is 13 amino acids. CDR3 loop: CSASTRGGEKLFF. The DNA for the CDR3 is TGCAGTGCTAGTACGCGGGGAGGGGAAAAACTGTTTTTT.

This rearrangement joins TRBV24-1 to TRBJ2-7; D gene ambiguous. CDR1 and CDR2 (germline): KGHDR, SFDVKD. CDR3 length equals 13 residues. The germline V and J ends were trimmed by 9 bases and 5 bases, with 16 bases remaining between them. CDR3 sequence (DNA): TGTGCCACCGCTAGAGCCGGATACAACGAGCAGTACTTC. It encodes CATARAGYNEQYF.

The chain combines TRBV7-2 with TRBJ2-7; D possibly corresponds to TRBD1 (5 bases). The CDR3 is 14 amino acids. Germline V gene data show CDR1 as SGHTA and CDR2 as FQGNSA. The ends were cut back, 7 bases at V and 3 bases at J, with 16 bases in the middle. The CDR3 reads CASTPSRVNYEQYF. CDR3 nucleotides: TGTGCCAGCACCCCAAGCAGGGTAAACTACGAGCAGTACTTC. The complete variable domain, with remaining parts taken from reference TRBV7-2 and TRBJ2-7, reads GAGVSQSPSNKVTEKGKDVELRCDPISGHTALYWYRQSLGQGLEFLIYFQGNSAPDKSGLPSDRFSAERTGGSVSTLTIQRTQQEDSAVYLCASTPSRVNYEQYFGPGTRLTVT.

A few counts support this clonotype. Here the CDR3 DNA reads TGTGCCACCGCAGACAGGGCTGTAGCTGAAGCTTTCTTT. This encodes CATADRAVAEAFF. The chain couples TRBV10-3 to TRBJ1-1; 7 bases align to TRBD1. Per the germline V gene, CDR1 is ENHRY and CDR2 is SYGVKD. Germline trimming cut 10 bases from V and 6 bases from J; bases unmatched to any gene: 11. The CDR3 contains 13 residues.

This clonotype has at least ten counts. The V and J genes are TRBV5-6 and TRBJ2-1; D is ambiguous. V was shortened by 1 base and J by 10 bases, with 6 bases between the two germline ends. CDR3 size: 11 residues. Germline V CDR1 and CDR2: SGHDT, YYEEEE. The CDR3 coding sequence is TGTGCCAGCAGCTTGTTCGGGGAGCAGTTCTTC. As protein: CASSLFGEQFF. Full variable domain (rest looked up from reference TRBV5-6 and TRBJ2-1): DAGVTQSPTHLIKTRGQQVTLRCSPKSGHDTVSWYQQALGQGPQFIFQYYEEEERQRGNFPDRFSGHQFPNYSSELNVNALLLGDSALYLCASSLFGEQFFGPGTRLTVL.

This clonotype has a handful of counts. This chain links TRBV20-1 with TRBJ1-1; TRBD1 might be the D (5 bases). The CDR3 is 14 residues long. Per the germline V gene, CDR1 is DFQATT and CDR2 is SNEGSKA (reference sequence). V was shortened by 6 bases and J by 5 bases, with 19 bases between the two germline ends. The DNA for the CDR3 is TGCAGTGCAAAAGATACAGGCGCTGGGACTGAAGCTTTCTTT. Translated, it gives CSAKDTGAGTEAFF.

This clonotype has at least ten counts. This chain links TRBV29-1 with TRBJ2-3, with 12 nucleotides matching TRBD2. V trimming: 4 bases; J trimming: 0 bases; junction bases outside the gene matches: 2. The germline V gene encodes CDR1 SQVTM and CDR2 ANQGSEA. This CDR3 is 15 amino acids long. CDR3 nucleotide sequence: TGCAGCGTTGGAGGGACTAGCGGGAGCACAGATACGCAGTATTTT. As protein: CSVGGTSGSTDTQYF.

This clonotype has more than one count but fewer than ten. The CDR3 bases are TGTGCCAGCAGCCGAAACCCTGGGGGAGGCATGGGCGAGCAGTACTTC. It codes for CASSRNPGGGMGEQYF. V and J are TRBV4-2 and TRBJ2-7; tentative D call: TRBD2 (6 bases). V lost 4 bases and J 6 bases, leaving 22 bases between the germline ends. Germline V gene data show CDR1 as LGHNA and CDR2 as YNFKEQ. This CDR3 contains 16 residues.

This clonotype appeared many times. This rearrangement joins TRBV20-1 to TRBJ1-3; D unresolved. Trimming pared 0 bases from V and 6 bases from J, leaving 12 bases between. Germline lookup yields CDR1 DFQATT and CDR2 SNEGSKA (reference sequence). The CDR3 covers 14 residues. The DNA for the CDR3 is TGCAGTGCTAGAGATAAAAGGGTGGAAAACACCATATATTTT. It is translated as CSARDKRVENTIYF.

This chain connects TRBV5-1 to TRBJ1-3; D remains ambiguous. This CDR3 region has 14 residues. The V gene's germline CDR1 is SGHRS and CDR2 YFSETQ. Trimming left V 0 bases short and J 0 bases short, with 4 bases between. For the CDR3, the DNA is TGCGCCAGCAGCTTGGAAAACTCTGGAAACACCATATATTTT. Amino acid sequence: CASSLENSGNTIYF.

V is TRBV11-2 and J is TRBJ1-2; tentative D call: TRBD1 (6 bases). The V end was cut by 3 bases, the J end by 2 bases, with 16 bases between. Germline loops: CDR1 SGHAT, CDR2 FQNNGV. CDR3 size: 16 residues. The DNA of the CDR3 is TGTGCCAGCAGCTTGGTTTCCGGGACACAGAACTATGGCTACACCTTC. Translating gives CASSLVSGTQNYGYTF.

This clonotype was observed a handful of times. The chain recombines TRBV14 with TRBJ2-2; 9 bases align to TRBD1. After removal of 1 base from V and 5 bases from J, the junction contained 11 bases not matched to a gene. This CDR3 has 18 residues. The germline CDR1 and CDR2 sequences are SGHDN and FVKESK. This CDR3 is CASSQARGTGTLTGELFF. The DNA of the CDR3 is TGTGCCAGCAGCCAAGCAAGGGGGACAGGGACTTTGACCGGGGAGCTGTTTTTT.

There are many counts of this clonotype. This chain uses TRBV12-3 or TRBV12-4 with TRBJ2-5; possibly TRBD1 or TRBD2 for D (6 bases each). The CDR3 loop spans 12 amino acids. V lost 4 bases, J lost 9 bases, and 12 bases lay in between. The CDR3 sequence is CASSWEDSPQYF. The CDR3 coding sequence is TGTGCCAGCAGTTGGGAGGACAGTCCCCAGTACTTC.

At least ten counts were recorded for this clonotype. The chain couples TRBV6-5 to TRBJ1-2; a weak D match, TRBD1 (6 bases). Trimming cost V 0 bases and J 7 bases, with 21 bases left between them. This CDR3 has 17 residues. Germline V gene sequence: CDR1 MNHEY, CDR2 SVGAGI. Here the CDR3 DNA reads TGTGCCAGCAGTTACTCCAACGGGGGGCGGGCGGTCGGTGGCTACACCTTC. Protein: CASSYSNGGRAVGGYTF.

This sequence joins TRBV18 and TRBJ2-7; weak D call: TRBD1 (5 bases). V lost 4 bases, J lost 5 bases, and 12 bases lay in between. CDR1 is KGHSH and CDR2 is LQKENI in the germline V gene. The CDR3 runs 13 residues. CDR3 amino acids: CASSLARVDEQYF. CDR3 sequence (DNA): TGTGCCAGCTCACTGGCCAGGGTCGACGAGCAGTACTTC.

Only a few counts were recorded for this clonotype. This chain joins TRBV20-1 and TRBJ1-5, with D perhaps TRBD1 (6 bases). CDR1 and CDR2 (germline): DFQATT, SNEGSKA (reference sequence). This CDR3 region has 13 residues. The CDR3 sequence: CTVERGVNQPQHF. Here the CDR3 DNA reads TGCACCGTCGAAAGGGGGGTGAATCAGCCCCAGCATTTT.

In this sample, this clonotype turned up a few times. The rearrangement joins TRBV28 to TRBJ1-1, with 7 bases fitting TRBD1. Germline V CDR1 and CDR2: MDHEN, SYDVKM. This CDR3 is 15 amino acids long. With V trimmed by 5 bases and J by 5 bases, 11 bases remained unmatched. In nucleotides, the CDR3 is TGTGCCAGCAGTCCCCGGGGCAGGGGGGGAACTGAAGCTTTCTTT. Amino acids: CASSPRGRGGTEAFF.

In its sample, this clonotype was seen many times. The chain carries TRBV29-1 and TRBJ2-2, with D tentatively TRBD2 (6 bases). This CDR3 contains 12 residues. The V and J ends lost 4 bases and 6 bases respectively, with 9 bases between them. CDR1 SQVTM and CDR2 ANQGSEA come from the germline V gene. In DNA form, the CDR3 reads TGCAGCGTTGGATGGAGGGCCGGGGAGCTGTTTTTT. Encoded protein: CSVGWRAGELFF.

This sequence joins TRBV12-3 or TRBV12-4 and TRBJ2-2; tentatively, D is TRBD2 (5 bases). This CDR3 has 14 amino acids. V lost 9 bases and J lost 0, with 11 bases in between. In nucleotides, the CDR3 is TGTGCCAGTGAGGTAGCGCCGAACACCGGGGAGCTGTTTTTT. Translating gives CASEVAPNTGELFF.